The T cell receptor beta chain described here comes from a study of cytomegalovirus exposure and HLA in healthy donors. The PCR used 60 Vbeta and 13 Jbeta primers. The assay was immunoSEQ multiplex PCR, and TCRdb's table has in-frame clones only and misses some. The sample lists approximately 130,000 clones; 60% to 85% were seen once. Germline assignment: CDR1 SGHTA and CDR2 FQGNSA. V was trimmed by 3 bases and J by 1 base, leaving 10 bases between them. The CDR3 has 14 amino acids. The donors gave bone marrow, and they were healthy. Comments on this clone: Its specificity is unknown.

The study's findings and limits: Accurate prediction of HLA-A and HLA-B alleles (for most subjects) was reportedly achieved from TCR beta sequences. Presence/absence analyses assumed roughly uniform sequencing depth across donors, which may not hold.

The chain couples TRBV7-2 to TRBJ2-7; D may be TRBD2 (5 bases). Sequenced input: PBMCs. The receptor comes from a female donor in good health and CMV-seropositive. CDR3 coding DNA: TGTGCCAGCAGCTTTCCCGGGGAGTCCTACGAGCAGTACTTC. This codes for CASSFPGESYEQYF.